This entry is about one T cell receptor beta chain. Antigen unknown. The data were obtained in a study of STAT5B mutations in CD4+ large granular lymphocyte leukemia. At the level of the study: Among healthy controls, a particular HLA allele went with more CDR3 'QG' motifs. Broader study findings: Top patient clones used TRBV06 genes more often: 8/27 versus 2/35 in controls.

Authors' processing steps: A productive frequency of 2.59 x 10-5 was the lowest detectable. Measured with immunoSEQ multiplex PCR; TCRdb has only the in-frame clones, and not every one. From that table come the V and J calls and clone size; the DNA was used to work out D and trimming. Among about 45,000 clones, 65% to 90% were seen once, and the ten largest hold about 3%. CDR1 SGHTS and CDR2 YDEGEE come from the germline V gene. CDR3 length equals 12 residues. V was trimmed by 4 bases and J by 13 bases, leaving 14 bases between them. This receptor was taken from a human donor in good health. The V call is TRBV5-8, the J call TRBJ1-4; D not certain. Specimen: CD4+ T cells from blood buffy coats. CDR3 region: CASSRRASRLFF. The CDR3 nucleotides read TGTGCCAGCAGCCGTCGGGCCAGTCGACTGTTTTTT.